These 14 T cell receptor beta chains came from one sample sequenced in a study of CXCR3-negative and CXCR3-positive naive CD8 T cells. Study-wide results and caveats: For CXCR3-positive naive cells, TRB CDR3s were more hydrophobic than those of CXCR3-negative naive cells.

These receptors have no identified antigens. 5' RACE that incorporated UMI labels was used to prepare the TRB cDNA libraries. TCRdb reprocessed the 5' RACE reads, keeping one entry per CDR3 protein, no DNA. The sample features 130,000 to 150,000 distinct CDR3 sequences, with approximately 0.27% in its top ten. The sample was naive CXCR3+ CD8+ T cells from blood. Subset here: CD45RO-CCR7+CD27+CD95- naive CD8+ T cells expressing CXCR3 (TNR3+). The source is a human donor in good health. Some clones in this sample may be carry-over from other donors' samples.

The CDR3 here is CASSIFRNTEAYF. The chain has TRBV19 and TRBJ1-1. CDR3 length equals 13 residues. Germline lookup yields CDR1 LNHDA and CDR2 SQIVND (reference sequence).

The J gene is TRBJ2-7, the V gene TRBV29-1; the D call from TCRdb, TRBD2, cannot be confirmed without DNA. CDR3 size: 14 residues. Germline V gives CDR1 SQVTM, CDR2 ANQGSEA. The CDR3 region is CSVELAGRNYEQYF.

V is TRBV3-1 and J is TRBJ1-1; TCRdb's assignment of TRBD1 cannot be checked, as there is no DNA. The CDR3 loop spans 17 amino acids. Germline V gene sequence: CDR1 LGHDT, CDR2 YNNKEL (reference sequence). Here the CDR3 reads CASSQDGAGLGNTEAFF.

CDR3 region: CASSQRQGHEQFF. The chain joins TRBV4-3 to TRBJ2-1; TCRdb's D call, TRBD1, is unchecked because there is no DNA. Per germline, CDR1 LGHNA and CDR2 YSLEER. CDR3 size: 13 residues.

The chain uses TRBV28 and TRBJ2-7; the D call of TRBD1 rests on TCRdb alone, since no DNA is present to check it. This CDR3 region has 14 residues. Germline values: CDR1 MDHEN, CDR2 SYDVKM. CDR3 residues: CASSGTGVSYEQYF.

This chain's CDR3 is CASSYEGLAGYEQYF. This chain links TRBV5-1 with TRBJ2-7; the D gene TCRdb calls, TRBD2, cannot be checked with no DNA. Looked up from germline, CDR1 is SGHRS and CDR2 is YFSETQ. The CDR3 has 15 residues.

J is TRBJ2-5 and V is TRBV7-9. This CDR3 has 14 amino acids. Germline-derived CDR1 and CDR2 are SEHNR and FQNEAQ (reference sequence). CDR3 sequence: CASSLSGNQETQYF.

V and J are TRBV29-1 and TRBJ1-5; TCRdb selects TRBD1, and the lack of DNA leaves this call unchecked. The CDR3 has 15 amino acids. CDR1 and CDR2 (germline): SQVTM, ANQGSEA. CDR3 sequence: CSVEETGDVNQPQHF.

V is TRBV20-1 and J is TRBJ2-1; absent DNA, TCRdb's TRBD2 call cannot be checked. This CDR3 region has 15 residues. The germline gives CDR1 DFQATT, CDR2 SNEGSKA (reference sequence). The CDR3 here is CSARTSGGSYNEQFF.

This rearrangement joins TRBV7-9 to TRBJ2-7; as DNA is missing, the TRBD1 call by TCRdb cannot be tested. Germline assignment: CDR1 SEHNR and CDR2 FQNEAQ (reference sequence). The CDR3 covers 15 residues. CDR3 in amino acids: CASSSGQGSSYEQYF.

This chain uses TRBV6-2 or TRBV6-3 with TRBJ2-4; the D call from TCRdb, TRBD2, cannot be confirmed without DNA. This CDR3 contains 21 residues. Looked up from germline, CDR1 is MNHEY and CDR2 is SVGEGT. CDR3 in amino acids: CASSWETSGGYGPLAKNIQYF.

The V gene is TRBV13, the J gene TRBJ2-7; TCRdb's D gene call, TRBD1, goes unchecked for lack of DNA. Germline assignment: CDR1 PRHDT and CDR2 FYEKMQ (reference sequence). This CDR3 contains 13 residues. The CDR3 loop reads CASRWYLGVEQYF.

The gene calls are TRBV29-1 and TRBJ2-1; absent DNA, TCRdb's TRBD2 call cannot be checked. Looked up from germline, CDR1 is SQVTM and CDR2 is ANQGSEA. The CDR3 runs to 13 residues. This CDR3 reads CSVEEGGLNEQFF.

The chain's CDR3 is CASWPGQPSYEQYF. This rearrangement joins TRBV23-1 to TRBJ2-7; TCRdb returns TRBD1, unconfirmable since there is no DNA. TRBV23-1 is an open reading frame whose function is uncertain. This CDR3 region has 14 residues.